This T cell receptor beta chain was obtained from a study of blood T cell repertoires in COVID-19. Repertoires were generated with immunoSEQ multiplex PCR, while TCRdb's copy carries only in-frame clones and drops some. Of around 99,000 clones listed, 70% to 85% are singletons. The TCR comes from a woman older than 75 with active or convalescent COVID-19. Sequenced material: peripheral blood.

The CDR3 here is CASSTATNEKLFF. CDR3 bases: TGTGCCAGCAGCACTGCAACTAATGAAAAACTGTTTTTT. This chain uses TRBV5-4 with TRBJ1-4; D unclear. CDR3 size: 13 residues. The germline V and J ends were trimmed by 4 bases and 0 bases, with 4 bases remaining between them. Germline values: CDR1 SGHNT, CDR2 YYREEE (reference sequence).